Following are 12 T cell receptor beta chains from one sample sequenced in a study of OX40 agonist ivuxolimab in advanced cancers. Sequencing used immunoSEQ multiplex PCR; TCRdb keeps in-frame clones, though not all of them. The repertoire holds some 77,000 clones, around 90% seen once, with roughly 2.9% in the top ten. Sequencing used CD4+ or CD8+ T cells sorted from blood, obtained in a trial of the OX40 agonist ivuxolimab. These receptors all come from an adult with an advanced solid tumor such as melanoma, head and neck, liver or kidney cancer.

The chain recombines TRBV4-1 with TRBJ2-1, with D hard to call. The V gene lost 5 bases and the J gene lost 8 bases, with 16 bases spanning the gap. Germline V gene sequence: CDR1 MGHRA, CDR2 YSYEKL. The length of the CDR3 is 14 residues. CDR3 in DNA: TGCGCCAGCAGCTCACCCGGTGGTATCTATGAGCAGTTCTTC. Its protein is CASSSPGGIYEQFF.

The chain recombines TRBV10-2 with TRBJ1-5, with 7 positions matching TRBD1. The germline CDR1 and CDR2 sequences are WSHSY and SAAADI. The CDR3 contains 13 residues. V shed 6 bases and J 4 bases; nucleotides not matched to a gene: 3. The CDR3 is CASRGQQNQPQHF. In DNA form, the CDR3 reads TGCGCCAGCAGGGGACAGCAAAATCAGCCCCAGCATTTT.

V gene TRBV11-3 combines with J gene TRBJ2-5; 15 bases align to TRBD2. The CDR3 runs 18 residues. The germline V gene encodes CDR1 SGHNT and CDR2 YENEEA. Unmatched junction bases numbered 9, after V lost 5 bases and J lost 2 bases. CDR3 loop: CASSPLPGTSGRQETQYF. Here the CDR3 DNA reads TGTGCCAGCAGCCCGCTTCCGGGGACTAGCGGGAGGCAAGAGACCCAGTACTTC.

CDR3 nucleotide sequence: TGTGCCAGCAGCTTAGGGGGGGCCTCGGACAATGAGCAGTTCTTC. Protein sequence: CASSLGGASDNEQFF. The chain carries TRBV11-3 and TRBJ2-1, with D tentatively TRBD1 or TRBD2 (6 bases each). The CDR3 totals 15 residues. V gave up 1 base and J gave up 5 bases, with 12 bases separating them. Looked up from germline, CDR1 is SGHNT and CDR2 is YENEEA.

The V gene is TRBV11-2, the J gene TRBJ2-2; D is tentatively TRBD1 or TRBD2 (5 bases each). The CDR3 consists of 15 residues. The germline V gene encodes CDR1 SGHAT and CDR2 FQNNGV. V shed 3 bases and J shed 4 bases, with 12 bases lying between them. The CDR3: CASSFQGRGTGELFF. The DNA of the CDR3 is TGTGCCAGCAGCTTTCAGGGACGGGGCACCGGGGAGCTGTTTTTT.

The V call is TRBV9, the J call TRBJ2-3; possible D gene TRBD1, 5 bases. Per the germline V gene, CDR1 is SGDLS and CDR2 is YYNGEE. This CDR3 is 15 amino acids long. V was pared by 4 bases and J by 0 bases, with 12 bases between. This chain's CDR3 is CASSPIQASTDTQYF. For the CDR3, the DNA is TGTGCCAGCAGCCCGATACAGGCTAGCACAGATACGCAGTATTTT.

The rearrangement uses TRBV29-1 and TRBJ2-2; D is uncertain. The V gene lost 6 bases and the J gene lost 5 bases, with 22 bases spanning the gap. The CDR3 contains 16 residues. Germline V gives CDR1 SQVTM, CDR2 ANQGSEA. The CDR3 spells CSVLSRAQGKTGELFF. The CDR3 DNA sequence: TGCAGCGTCCTAAGCCGGGCCCAAGGGAAGACCGGGGAGCTGTTTTTT.

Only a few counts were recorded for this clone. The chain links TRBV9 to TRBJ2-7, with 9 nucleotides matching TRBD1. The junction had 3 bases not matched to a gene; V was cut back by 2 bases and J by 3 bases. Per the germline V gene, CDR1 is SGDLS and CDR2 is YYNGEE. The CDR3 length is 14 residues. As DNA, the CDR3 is TGTGCCAGCAGCGTCCGGGACAGGGACTACGAGCAGTACTTC. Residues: CASSVRDRDYEQYF.

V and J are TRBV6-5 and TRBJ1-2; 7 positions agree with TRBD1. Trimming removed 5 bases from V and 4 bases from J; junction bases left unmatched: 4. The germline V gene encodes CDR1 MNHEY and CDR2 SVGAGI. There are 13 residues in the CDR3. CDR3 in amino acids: CASSQTGSYGYTF. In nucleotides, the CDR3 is TGTGCCAGCAGTCAGACAGGGAGCTATGGCTACACCTTC.

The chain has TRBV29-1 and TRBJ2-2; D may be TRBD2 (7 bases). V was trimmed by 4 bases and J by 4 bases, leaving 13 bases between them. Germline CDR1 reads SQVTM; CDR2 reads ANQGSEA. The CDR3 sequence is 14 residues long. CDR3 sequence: CSVGGGEITGELFF. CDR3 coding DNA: TGCAGCGTTGGAGGGGGGGAGATCACCGGGGAGCTGTTTTTT.

The CDR3 DNA reads as TGTGCCAGCAGCGGGCCGATCCTAGCGGGGCAAGAGACCCAGTACTTC. Its protein is CASSGPILAGQETQYF. The rearrangement joins TRBV9 to TRBJ2-5; 9 nucleotides line up with TRBD2. Germline CDR1 is SGDLS and CDR2 is YYNGEE. This CDR3 has 16 residues. The V segment lost 3 bases and the J segment 2 bases; nucleotides outside the gene matches: 8.

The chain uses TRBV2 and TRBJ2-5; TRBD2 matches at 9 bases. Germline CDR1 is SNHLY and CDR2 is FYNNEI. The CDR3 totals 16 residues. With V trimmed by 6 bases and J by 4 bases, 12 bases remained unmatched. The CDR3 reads CASRRHVASGTETQYF. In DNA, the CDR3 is TGTGCCAGCAGACGACATGTGGCTAGCGGGACAGAGACCCAGTACTTC.